The next 17 T cell receptor beta chains were all read from a single sample in a study of control samples from healthy donors and cancer patients. Sequencing used immunoSEQ multiplex PCR; TCRdb keeps in-frame clones, though not all of them. Among 90,000 to 100,000 clones listed, 79% were seen once. Sequencing was carried out using blood. Every receptor here comes from a woman aged 25 to 45 in good health.

The chain joins TRBV6-5 to TRBJ1-3; no clear D gene. Germline V gene sequence: CDR1 MNHEY, CDR2 SVGAGI. The CDR3 sequence is 14 residues long. This chain's CDR3 is CALRGGYSGNTIYF. CDR3 DNA sequence: TGTGCTCTAAGAGGAGGGTACTCTGGAAACACCATATATTTT.

Only a few counts were recorded for this clone. The chain links TRBV6-5 to TRBJ2-7, with 7 bases fitting TRBD2. The CDR3 extends over 15 amino acids. Germline lookup yields CDR1 MNHEY and CDR2 SVGAGI. J was trimmed by 0 bases and V by 6 bases; bases with no gene match: 8. CDR3 nucleotides: TGTGCCAGCAGATCCGGGACTACAACCTCCTACGAGCAGTACTTC. Translated, it gives CASRSGTTTSYEQYF.

The V call is TRBV5-1, the J call TRBJ1-3; TRBD1 matches at 9 bases. V shed 5 bases, J shed 1 base, and the junction held 7 bases outside the gene matches. Per germline, CDR1 SGHRS and CDR2 YFSETQ. This CDR3 region has 16 residues. The CDR3 nucleotides read TGCGCCAGCAGTTATCGGACAGGGGTTTCTGGAAACACCATATATTTT. The encoded protein is CASSYRTGVSGNTIYF.

The J gene is TRBJ1-1, the V gene TRBV3-1 (or the pseudogene TRBV3-2); possibly TRBD1 for D (5 bases). Germline CDR1 and CDR2: LGHDT and YNNKEL (reference sequence). CDR3 length: 13 residues. Trimming left V 0 bases short and J 11 bases short, with 13 bases between. The CDR3 here is CASSQDWGTSAFF. CDR3 in DNA: TGTGCCAGCAGCCAAGATTGGGGGACGTCGGCTTTCTTT.

The chain uses TRBV4-3 and TRBJ1-4; D may be TRBD1 (6 bases). The V and J ends lost 0 bases and 7 bases respectively, with 12 bases between them. Per germline, CDR1 LGHNA and CDR2 YSLEER. The CDR3 length is 15 residues. Written as DNA, the CDR3 is TGCGCCAGCAGCCAAGAACAGGGCCGGGGTGAAAAACTGTTTTTT. It specifies CASSQEQGRGEKLFF.

The J gene is TRBJ1-1, the V gene TRBV30, with D unclear. The CDR3 spans 13 residues. The V gene's germline CDR1 is GTSNPN and CDR2 SVGIG (reference sequence). V gave up 1 base and J gave up 3 bases, with 9 bases separating them. The CDR3 loop is CAWSAGYYTEAFF. In DNA form, the CDR3 reads TGTGCCTGGAGTGCGGGGTACTACACTGAAGCTTTCTTT.

The chain carries TRBV30 and TRBJ2-7; a weak D match, TRBD1 (5 bases). Per the germline V gene, CDR1 is GTSNPN and CDR2 is SVGIG (reference sequence). The V end was cut by 5 bases, the J end by 1 base, with 9 bases between. The CDR3 length is 12 residues. CDR3 in DNA: TGTGCCTGGGTGACAGATTCCTACGAGCAGTACTTC. Translation gives CAWVTDSYEQYF.

V and J are TRBV19 and TRBJ1-5; 7 bases are a match to TRBD1. J was trimmed by 0 bases and V by 6 bases; bases with no gene match: 14. The CDR3 loop spans 18 amino acids. From germline, CDR1 is LNHDA and CDR2 SQIVND (reference sequence). The CDR3 sequence is CASRTAGQIYNSNQPQHF. The DNA for the CDR3 is TGTGCCAGTAGGACCGCGGGACAGATTTACAATAGCAATCAGCCCCAGCATTTT.

The V call is TRBV2, the J call TRBJ1-5; D is possibly TRBD1 (5 bases). This CDR3 is 14 amino acids long. Germline assignment: CDR1 SNHLY and CDR2 FYNNEI. The V gene lost 5 bases and the J gene lost 0 bases, with 8 bases spanning the gap. The CDR3 spells CASSRQISNQPQHF. The CDR3 region has the DNA TGTGCCAGCAGTCGACAGATTAGCAATCAGCCCCAGCATTTT.

Comments on this clone: Other DNA sequences in this sample translate to the same CDR3. The chain combines TRBV27 with TRBJ2-3; D is ambiguous. Trimming pared 5 bases from V and 5 bases from J, leaving 5 bases between. This CDR3 spans 11 amino acids. Germline CDR1 MNHEY, CDR2 SMNVEV (reference sequence). The CDR3 coding sequence is TGTGCCAGCAGTCTAGGAGATACGCAGTATTTT. Encoded protein: CASSLGDTQYF.

This chain connects TRBV24-1 to TRBJ2-1; maybe TRBD1 (5 bases). The V and J ends lost 1 base and 2 bases respectively, with 14 bases between them. This CDR3 contains 17 residues. Per the germline V gene, CDR1 is KGHDR and CDR2 is SFDVKD. The CDR3 DNA is TGTGCCACCAGTGATTTTAGGCAGCCACAGGCCTACAATGAGCAGTTCTTC. Its translation is CATSDFRQPQAYNEQFF.

CDR3 nucleotide sequence: TGCGCCAGCAGTGATGGCGGGGGGCCTCGTGAAGATACGCAGTATTTT. It yields the protein CASSDGGGPREDTQYF. This chain uses TRBV10-1 with TRBJ2-3; 8 positions agree with TRBD2. The CDR3 covers 16 residues. From germline, CDR1 is WNHNN and CDR2 SYGVQD (reference sequence). J lost 5 bases, V lost 3 bases, and 10 bases had no gene match.

In this sample, this clone turned up a few times. In the same sample, other DNA sequences code for this CDR3. This chain links TRBV6-5 with TRBJ2-2; maybe TRBD2 (5 bases). This CDR3 has 15 amino acids. V gave up 8 bases and J gave up 0 bases, with 13 bases separating them. Per germline, CDR1 MNHEY and CDR2 SVGAGI. The CDR3: CASRPGSANTGELFF. Here the CDR3 DNA reads TGTGCCAGCCGGCCGGGATCCGCGAACACCGGGGAGCTGTTTTTT.

The chain is built from TRBV4-3 and TRBJ1-6, with D possibly being TRBD1 (5 bases). Germline V CDR1 and CDR2: LGHNA, YSLEER. The V gene lost 0 bases and the J gene lost 9 bases, with 15 bases spanning the gap. The CDR3 has 16 residues. The CDR3: CASSQEGVRGGSPLHF. In nucleotides, the CDR3 is TGCGCCAGCAGCCAAGAGGGAGTAAGGGGTGGTTCACCCCTCCACTTT.

The chain has TRBV9 and TRBJ1-4; D not certain. This CDR3 has 14 amino acids. Germline V lookup: CDR1 SGDLS, CDR2 YYNGEE. The V and J ends lost 3 bases and 0 bases respectively, with 6 bases between them. CDR3 sequence (DNA): TGTGCCAGCAGCGCAGACGCAACTAATGAAAAACTGTTTTTT. It encodes CASSADATNEKLFF.

The J gene is TRBJ2-2, the V gene TRBV18; 7 bases are a match to TRBD1. The CDR3 sequence is 16 residues long. Germline V gene lookup returns CDR1 KGHSH and CDR2 LQKENI. V gave up 5 bases and J gave up 1 base; unmatched junction bases: 7. CDR3 sequence: CASSEQGTLNTGELFF. The CDR3 bases are TGTGCCAGCTCAGAACAGGGGACACTGAACACCGGGGAGCTGTTTTTT.

The CDR3 loop is CASSLIRGSGNEQFF. In DNA, the CDR3 is TGTGCCAGCAGCTTAATCCGGGGGAGTGGCAATGAGCAGTTCTTC. The rearrangement joins TRBV7-3 to TRBJ2-1, with D perhaps matching TRBD2 (6 bases). CDR1 and CDR2 from the germline V gene are SGHTA and FQGTGA. The CDR3 covers 15 residues. V was clipped by 1 base and J by 6 bases, with 13 bases between them.